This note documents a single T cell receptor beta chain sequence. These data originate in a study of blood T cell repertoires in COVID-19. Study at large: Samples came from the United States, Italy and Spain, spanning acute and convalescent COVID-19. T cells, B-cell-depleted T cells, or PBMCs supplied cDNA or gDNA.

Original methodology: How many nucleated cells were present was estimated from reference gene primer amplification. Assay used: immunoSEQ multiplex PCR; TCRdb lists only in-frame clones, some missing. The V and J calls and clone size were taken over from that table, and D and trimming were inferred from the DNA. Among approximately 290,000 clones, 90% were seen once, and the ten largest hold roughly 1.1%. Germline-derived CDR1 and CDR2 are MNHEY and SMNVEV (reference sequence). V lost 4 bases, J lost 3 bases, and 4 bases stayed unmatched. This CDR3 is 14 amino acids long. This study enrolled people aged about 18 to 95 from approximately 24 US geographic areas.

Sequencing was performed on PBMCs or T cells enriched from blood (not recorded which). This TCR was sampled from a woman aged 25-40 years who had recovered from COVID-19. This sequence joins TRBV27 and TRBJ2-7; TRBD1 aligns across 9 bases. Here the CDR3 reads CASSSTGGYYEQYF. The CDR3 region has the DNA TGTGCCAGCAGTTCGACAGGGGGATACTACGAGCAGTACTTC.